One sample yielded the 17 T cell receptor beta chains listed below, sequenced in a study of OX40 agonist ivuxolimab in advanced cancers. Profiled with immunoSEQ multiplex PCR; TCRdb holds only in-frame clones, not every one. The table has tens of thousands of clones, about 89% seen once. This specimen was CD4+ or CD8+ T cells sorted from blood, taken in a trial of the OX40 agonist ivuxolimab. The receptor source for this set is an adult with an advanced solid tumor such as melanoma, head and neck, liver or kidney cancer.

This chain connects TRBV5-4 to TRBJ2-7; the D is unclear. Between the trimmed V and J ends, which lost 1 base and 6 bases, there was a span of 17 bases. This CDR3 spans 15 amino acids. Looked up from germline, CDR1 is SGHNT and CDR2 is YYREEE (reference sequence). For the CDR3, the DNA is TGTGCCAGCAGCTTGCGAGCACCCGGGCGAAGCGAGCAGTACTTC. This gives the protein CASSLRAPGRSEQYF.

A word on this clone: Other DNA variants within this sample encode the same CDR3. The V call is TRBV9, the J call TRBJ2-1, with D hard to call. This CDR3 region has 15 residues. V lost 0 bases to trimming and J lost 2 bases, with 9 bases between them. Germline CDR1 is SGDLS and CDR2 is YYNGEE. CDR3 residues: CASSVELAAYNEQFF. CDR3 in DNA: TGTGCCAGCAGCGTAGAACTGGCGGCCTACAATGAGCAGTTCTTC. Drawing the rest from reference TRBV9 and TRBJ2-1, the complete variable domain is DSGVTQTPKHLITATGQRVTLRCSPRSGDLSVYWYQQSLDQGLQFLIQYYNGEERAKGNILERFSAQQFPDLHSELNLSSLELGDSALYFCASSVELAAYNEQFFGPGTRLTVL.

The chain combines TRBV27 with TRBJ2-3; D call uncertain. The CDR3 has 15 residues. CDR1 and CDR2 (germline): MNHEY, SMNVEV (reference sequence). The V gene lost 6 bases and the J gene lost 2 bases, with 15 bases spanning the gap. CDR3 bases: TGTGCCAGCAGCCCGAGGAATCAGATCACAGATACGCAGTATTTT. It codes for CASSPRNQITDTQYF.

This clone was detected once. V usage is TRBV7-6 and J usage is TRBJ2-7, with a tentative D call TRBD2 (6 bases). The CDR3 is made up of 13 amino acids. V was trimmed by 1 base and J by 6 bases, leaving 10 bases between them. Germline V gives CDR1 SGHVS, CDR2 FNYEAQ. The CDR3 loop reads CASSLVPGVEQYF. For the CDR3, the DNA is TGTGCCAGCAGCTTAGTACCGGGGGTCGAGCAGTACTTC.

CDR3 residues: CASSPQDRGEAYEQYF. The CDR3 DNA sequence: TGTGCCAGCTCACCACAGGACAGGGGGGAGGCCTACGAGCAGTACTTC. This rearrangement joins TRBV18 to TRBJ2-7, with TRBD1 matching 10 bases. Germline V lookup: CDR1 KGHSH, CDR2 LQKENI. The ends lost 1 base at V and 2 bases at J; junction bases unmatched: 5. The CDR3 length is 16 residues.

The DNA for the CDR3 is TGTGCCAGCTCACCAGGGGGCAGGACTAAAGGAAACACCATATATTTT. Translation gives CASSPGGRTKGNTIYF. The genes are TRBV18 and TRBJ1-3; a possible D gene is TRBD1 (6 bases). Germline CDR1 reads KGHSH; CDR2 reads LQKENI. The CDR3 contains 16 residues. V lost 2 bases to trimming and J lost 4 bases, with 15 bases between them.

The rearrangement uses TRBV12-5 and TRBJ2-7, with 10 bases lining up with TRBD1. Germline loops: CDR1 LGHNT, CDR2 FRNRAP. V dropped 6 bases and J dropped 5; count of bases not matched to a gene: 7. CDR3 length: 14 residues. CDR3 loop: CASGPGQGMNEQYF. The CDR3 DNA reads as TGTGCTAGTGGCCCGGGACAGGGGATGAACGAGCAGTACTTC.

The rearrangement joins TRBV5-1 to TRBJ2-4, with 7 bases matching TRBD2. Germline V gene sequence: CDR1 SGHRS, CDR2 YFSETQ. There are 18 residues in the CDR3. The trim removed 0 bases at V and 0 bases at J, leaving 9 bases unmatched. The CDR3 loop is CASSLGRGYGLAKNIQYF. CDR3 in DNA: TGCGCCAGCAGCTTGGGGCGGGGGTACGGACTAGCCAAAAACATTCAGTACTTC. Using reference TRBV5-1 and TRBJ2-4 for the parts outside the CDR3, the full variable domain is KAGVTQTPRYLIKTRGQQVTLSCSPISGHRSVSWYQQTPGQGLQFLFEYFSETQRNKGNFPGRFSGRQFSNSRSEMNVSTLELGDSALYLCASSLGRGYGLAKNIQYFGAGTRLSVL.

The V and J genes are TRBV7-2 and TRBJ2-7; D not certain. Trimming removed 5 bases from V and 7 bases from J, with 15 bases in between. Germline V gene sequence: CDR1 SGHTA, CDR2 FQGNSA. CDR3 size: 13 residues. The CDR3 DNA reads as TGTGCCAGCAGCCCGGCGGCCAACCGGGAGCAGTACTTC. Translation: CASSPAANREQYF.

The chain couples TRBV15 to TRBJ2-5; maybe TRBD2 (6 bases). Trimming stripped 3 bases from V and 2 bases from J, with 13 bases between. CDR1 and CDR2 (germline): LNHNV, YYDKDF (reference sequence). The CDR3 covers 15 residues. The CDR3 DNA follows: TGTGCCACCAGCAGGGTCGGGAGTAGGCAAGAGACCCAGTACTTC. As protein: CATSRVGSRQETQYF.

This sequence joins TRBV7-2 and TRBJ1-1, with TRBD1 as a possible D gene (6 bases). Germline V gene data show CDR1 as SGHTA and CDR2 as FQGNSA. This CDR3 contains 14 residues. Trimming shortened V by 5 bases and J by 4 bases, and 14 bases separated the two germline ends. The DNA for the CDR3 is TGTGCCAGCAGCCTACAGGGCGTAGGCACTGAAGCTTTCTTT. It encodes CASSLQGVGTEAFF.

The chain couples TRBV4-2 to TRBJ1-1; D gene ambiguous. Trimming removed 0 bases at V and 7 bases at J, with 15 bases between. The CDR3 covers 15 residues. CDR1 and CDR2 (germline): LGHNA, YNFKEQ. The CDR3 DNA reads TGTGCCAGCAGCCAAGATGTAAACGGAGGCATTGAAGCTTTCTTT. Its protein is CASSQDVNGGIEAFF.

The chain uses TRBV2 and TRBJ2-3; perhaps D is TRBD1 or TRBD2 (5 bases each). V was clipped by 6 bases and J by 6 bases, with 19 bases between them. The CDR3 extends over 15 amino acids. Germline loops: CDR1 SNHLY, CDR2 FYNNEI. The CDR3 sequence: CASRQAGTYLDTQYF. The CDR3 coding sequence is TGTGCCAGCAGACAAGCCGGGACCTACCTCGATACGCAGTATTTT. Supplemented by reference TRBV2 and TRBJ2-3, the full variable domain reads EPEVTQTPSHQVTQMGQEVILRCVPISNHLYFYWYRQILGQKVEFLVSFYNNEISEKSEIFDDQFSVERPDGSNFTLKIRSTKLEDSAMYFCASRQAGTYLDTQYFGPGTRLTVL.

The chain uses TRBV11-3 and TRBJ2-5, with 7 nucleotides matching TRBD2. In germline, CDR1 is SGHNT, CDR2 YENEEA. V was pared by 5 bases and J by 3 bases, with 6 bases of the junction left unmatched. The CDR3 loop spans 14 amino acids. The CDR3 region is CASSVLAGEETQYF. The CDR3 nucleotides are TGTGCCAGCAGCGTCTTAGCGGGCGAAGAGACCCAGTACTTC.

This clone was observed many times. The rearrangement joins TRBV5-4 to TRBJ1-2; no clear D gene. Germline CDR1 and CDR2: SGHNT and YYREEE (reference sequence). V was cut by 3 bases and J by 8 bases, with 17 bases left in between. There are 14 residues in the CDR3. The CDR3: CASSSETGAGGYTF. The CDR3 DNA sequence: TGTGCCAGCAGCTCAGAGACGGGAGCTGGGGGCTACACCTTC.

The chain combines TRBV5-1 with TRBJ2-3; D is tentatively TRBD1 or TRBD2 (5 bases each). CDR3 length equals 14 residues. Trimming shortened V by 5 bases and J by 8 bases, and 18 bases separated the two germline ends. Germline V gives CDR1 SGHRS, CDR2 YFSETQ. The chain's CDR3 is CASRNTGLAGTQYF. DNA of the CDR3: TGCGCCAGCAGAAACACGGGGCTAGCTGGTACGCAGTATTTT. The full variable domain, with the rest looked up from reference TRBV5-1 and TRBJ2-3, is KAGVTQTPRYLIKTRGQQVTLSCSPISGHRSVSWYQQTPGQGLQFLFEYFSETQRNKGNFPGRFSGRQFSNSRSEMNVSTLELGDSALYLCASRNTGLAGTQYFGPGTRLTVL.

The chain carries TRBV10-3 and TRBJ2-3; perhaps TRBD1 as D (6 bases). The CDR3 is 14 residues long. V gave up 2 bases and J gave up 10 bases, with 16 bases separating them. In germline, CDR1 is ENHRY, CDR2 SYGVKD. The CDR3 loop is CAISEPGHLTAQYF. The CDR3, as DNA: TGTGCCATCAGTGAGCCGGGACACCTAACCGCGCAGTATTTT.